The clone carrying this T cell receptor (beta chain) has ten or more counts. This entry is derived from a study of regulatory T cells in long-lasting Graves disease. Arm-PCR of CDR3 regions and iRepertoire HTBI primers were used to build TCR beta libraries. In TCRdb, the multiplex PCR reads were re-called with MiXCR into one record per CDR3 protein. The profile shows 320,000 or so distinct CDR3 sequences, roughly 18% of them singletons. Trimming at V came to 7 bases and at J to 4 bases, leaving 1 base not matched to a gene. This CDR3 has 12 amino acids. Time point given: newly diagnosed GD, antithyroid drugs for less than 3 months. Researchers made the TCR library from RNA that was extracted from PBMCs. Clinicians diagnosed Graves' disease using American Thyroid Association guidelines.

This chain links TRBV12-3 or TRBV12-4 with TRBJ1-2, with 9 bases identical to TRBD1. This TCR derives from a female donor with Graves disease. Sequencing used peripheral blood mononuclear cells (PBMCs), obtained at new diagnosis, from a patient treated with antithyroid drugs. DNA for the CDR3: TGTGCCAGCACGGGACAGGGCTATGGCTACACCTTC. This codes for CASTGQGYGYTF.